This passage covers 3 T cell receptor beta chains from one sample sequenced in a study of cytomegalovirus exposure and HLA in healthy donors. The primer mix had 60 Vbeta and 13 Jbeta primers. Using immunoSEQ multiplex PCR, the repertoire was profiled, and TCRdb retains in-frame clones only, with some absent. The sample contains around 170,000 clones, around 86% of which appear only once. Specimen: PBMCs. These receptors all come from a man aged 35 to 55 in good health and CMV-seropositive.

The chain has TRBV19 and TRBJ1-3, with a tentative D call TRBD1 (6 bases). This CDR3 spans 14 amino acids. In germline, CDR1 is LNHDA, CDR2 SQIVND (reference sequence). Trimming removed 3 bases at V and 8 bases at J, with 14 bases between. CDR3 residues: CASSIPGHTDTIYF. As DNA, the CDR3 is TGTGCCAGTAGTATCCCGGGACATACGGACACCATATATTTT.

V is TRBV4-3 and J is TRBJ1-6; 8 nucleotides agree with TRBD1. The CDR3 totals 14 residues. With 2 bases clipped from V and 15 bases from J, the junction kept 9 bases outside the gene matches. Germline assignment: CDR1 LGHNA and CDR2 YSLEER. The CDR3 sequence: CASSQRTGGDILHF. CDR3 DNA sequence: TGCGCCAGCAGCCAAAGAACAGGGGGGGATATCCTCCACTTT.

V is TRBV29-1 and J is TRBJ1-2; D ambiguous. Trimming took 0 bases from V and 2 from J, leaving 7 bases between them. The CDR3 contains 13 residues. Per germline, CDR1 SQVTM and CDR2 ANQGSEA. CDR3 sequence: CSVEERANYGYTF. Written as DNA, the CDR3 is TGCAGCGTTGAAGAGAGGGCAAACTATGGCTACACCTTC. Using reference TRBV29-1 and TRBJ1-2 for the parts outside the CDR3, the full variable domain is SAVISQKPSRDICQRGTSLTIQCQVDSQVTMMFWYRQQPGQSLTLIATANQGSEATYESGFVIDKFPISRPNLTFSTLTVSNMSPEDSSIYLCSVEERANYGYTFGSGTRLTVV.